The clone carrying this T cell receptor (beta chain) showed up many times. The target antigen is unknown. These data originate in a study of T-cell reconstitution after alpha-beta-depleted transplantation in children. The study's findings and limits: At around two months after transplant, the alpha-beta T cells were reportedly derived from several hundred expanded clones that came from non-depleted graft cells. T-cell numbers and diversity one year post-transplant derived largely from freshly generated T cells. There were some patients whose high TCRbeta diversity at day 60 came from surviving recipient T cells and thymic progenitors.

Molecular barcoding with unique molecular identifiers was used for the TCRbeta library. TCRdb re-analysed the PCR reads in MiXCR, keeping a single row per CDR3 protein. The table lists around 490,000 distinct CDR3 sequences, around 10% of them singletons. With 4 bases removed from V and 8 bases from J, the gap between germline ends came to 7 bases. This CDR3 has 11 amino acids. V usage is TRBV12-3 or TRBV12-4 and J usage is TRBJ2-3; no reliable D call. Source: PBMCs, mostly from graft donor cells, taken 180 days after TCRalphabeta/CD19-depleted stem cell transplant. This receptor was obtained from a female patient aged 2 to 10 who had a stem cell transplant for aplastic anemia, so the T cells may come from the graft donor. The CDR3 coding sequence is TGTGCCAGCAGTTCGCCCCGTACGCAGTATTTT. Translated: CASSSPRTQYF.